One sample yielded the 12 T cell receptor beta chains listed below, sequenced in a study of T-cell reconstitution after alpha-beta-depleted transplantation in children. Preparation of the TCRbeta library was carried out with unique molecular identifiers. TCRdb called the PCR reads again in MiXCR, with one record for every CDR3 protein. This sample carries approximately 640,000 distinct CDR3 sequences, roughly 17% of them seen once, and the ten largest clones take approximately 1%. Source: PBMCs from the stem cell graft donor, taken from the stem cell graft. All receptors come from a human donor who donated a stem cell graft to a child with acute myeloid leukemia.

This clonotype was detected many times. The CDR3 here is CSVLYGTGLTGETQYF. The CDR3 DNA is TGCAGCGTTCTGTACGGGACAGGGCTTACGGGGGAGACCCAGTACTTC. The chain couples TRBV29-1 to TRBJ2-5, with TRBD1 matching over 9 bases. Germline CDR1 reads SQVTM; CDR2 reads ANQGSEA. This CDR3 has 16 residues. With V trimmed by 5 bases and J by 5 bases, 15 bases remained unmatched. The full variable domain, rest sourced from reference TRBV29-1 and TRBJ2-5, is SAVISQKPSRDICQRGTSLTIQCQVDSQVTMMFWYRQQPGQSLTLIATANQGSEATYESGFVIDKFPISRPNLTFSTLTVSNMSPEDSSIYLCSVLYGTGLTGETQYFGPGTRLLVL.

This clonotype appeared many times. The chain has TRBV20-1 and TRBJ2-5; no clear D. Germline-derived CDR1 and CDR2 are DFQATT and SNEGSKA (reference sequence). CDR3 length: 15 residues. Between the trimmed V and J ends, which lost 3 bases and 5 bases, there was a span of 19 bases. The CDR3 DNA reads as TGCAGTGCTAGTCCCCCTATGCAGCTTGGGGAGACCCAGTACTTC. It yields the protein CSASPPMQLGETQYF.

This clonotype was recorded once. The rearrangement links TRBV4-1 to TRBJ1-1, with D possibly being TRBD1 (6 bases). Trimming cost V 8 bases and J 3 bases, with 19 bases left between them. CDR1 and CDR2 (germline): MGHRA, YSYEKL. This CDR3 is 15 amino acids long. CDR3 sequence reads: CASRLGARQDTEAFF. For the CDR3, the DNA is TGCGCCAGCCGCCTCGGGGCACGACAGGACACTGAAGCTTTCTTT.

This clonotype came up many times. The genes are TRBV20-1 and TRBJ1-1; D is undetermined. The CDR3 is made up of 12 amino acids. V dropped 5 bases and J dropped 1 base, with 8 bases sitting between them. Germline assignment: CDR1 DFQATT and CDR2 SNEGSKA (reference sequence). The CDR3 nucleotides are TGCAGTGCTGAGGAAGCGAACACTGAAGCTTTCTTT. This gives the protein CSAEEANTEAFF.

This clonotype has just a few counts. The rearrangement links TRBV3-1 to TRBJ2-1; 7 positions agree with TRBD1. V trimming: 1 base; J trimming: 8 bases; junction bases outside the gene matches: 5. CDR1 and CDR2 from the germline V gene are LGHDT and YNNKEL (reference sequence). The CDR3 has 14 residues. The CDR3 loop is CASSQGQGVYEQFF. The CDR3 nucleotides are TGTGCCAGCAGCCAAGGGCAGGGGGTCTATGAGCAGTTCTTC.

This clonotype has more than one count but fewer than ten. J is TRBJ2-3 and V is TRBV20-1; 11 nucleotides align to TRBD2. The CDR3 extends over 13 amino acids. The germline V gene encodes CDR1 DFQATT and CDR2 SNEGSKA (reference sequence). Unmatched junction bases numbered 6, after V lost 6 bases and J lost 7 bases. The CDR3 loop reads CSATLAGGNTQYF. CDR3 nucleotide sequence: TGCAGTGCAACGCTAGCGGGGGGAAATACGCAGTATTTT.

This clonotype occurred many times. The J gene is TRBJ2-7, the V gene TRBV20-1, with D perhaps given as TRBD1 or TRBD2 (5 bases each). Germline-derived CDR1 and CDR2 are DFQATT and SNEGSKA (reference sequence). Between the trimmed V and J ends, which lost 5 bases and 6 bases, there was a span of 17 bases. CDR3 length equals 13 residues. CDR3 sequence (DNA): TGCAGTGCTCACACACCAGGGAGCCTCGAGCAGTACTTC. It translates to CSAHTPGSLEQYF.

This clonotype was counted many times. V usage is TRBV10-3 and J usage is TRBJ2-7; no reliable D call. V lost 0 bases, J lost 1 base, and 7 bases lay in between. This CDR3 is 14 amino acids long. The germline CDR1 and CDR2 sequences are ENHRY and SYGVKD. CDR3 sequence (DNA): TGTGCCATCAGTGAGTCGGGCAGATCCTACGAGCAGTACGTC. Translation: CAISESGRSYEQYV.

This clonotype was found a few times. The rearrangement uses TRBV7-8 and TRBJ1-2; TRBD1 might be the D (5 bases). This CDR3 comprises 13 residues. The V and J ends lost 6 bases and 3 bases respectively, with 11 bases between them. Germline V gives CDR1 SGHVS, CDR2 FQNEAQ. The CDR3 here is CASSHQGYYGYTF. In DNA form, the CDR3 reads TGTGCCAGCAGTCACCAGGGTTACTATGGCTACACCTTC.

This clonotype appeared many times. The rearrangement joins TRBV11-2 to TRBJ2-7; D may be TRBD2 (6 bases). The CDR3 is 16 amino acids. Germline loops: CDR1 SGHAT, CDR2 FQNNGV. Trimming left V 0 bases short and J 0 bases short, with 12 bases between. Here the CDR3 DNA reads TGTGCCAGCAGCTTAGATCGGGGGTACTCCTCCTACGAGCAGTACTTC. It specifies CASSLDRGYSSYEQYF.

In its sample, this clonotype was seen a few times. The CDR3 DNA is TGTGCCAGCAGTTTAGTGGGGGAAAATCAGCCCCAGCATTTT. This sequence encodes CASSLVGENQPQHF. The V and J genes are TRBV12-3 or TRBV12-4 and TRBJ1-5; D possibly corresponds to TRBD1 (5 bases). V shed 1 base and J shed 4 bases, with 8 bases lying between them. The CDR3 length is 14 residues.

This clonotype was counted between two and nine times. CDR3 in DNA: TGCAGTGCTAGGCCGAGACAGGTCAGCTCCTACAATGAGCAGTTCTTC. It is translated as CSARPRQVSSYNEQFF. The chain carries TRBV20-1 and TRBJ2-1, with D tentatively TRBD1 (6 bases). This CDR3 region has 16 residues. CDR1 is DFQATT, CDR2 SNEGSKA, per germline (reference sequence). V lost 3 bases and J 0 bases, leaving 15 bases between the germline ends.